The 21 T cell receptor beta chains listed next were all sequenced from one sample in a study of shared clonotypes between healthy human individuals. Assay: immunoSEQ multiplex PCR; the TCRdb copy retains only in-frame clones and omits some. The repertoire consists of 700,000 to 950,000 clones, with 96% occurring once and the leading ten covering about 0.22%. The naive CD8 subset, CD45RO-negative cells positively selected for CCR7, excluded terminally differentiated effector memory CD45RA+ cells. Sequences were obtained from naive CD8+ T cells sorted from blood. The receptors stem from a man under 40 in good health.

On this clone itself: The sample holds other DNA sequences that translate to the same CDR3. The genes are TRBV9 and TRBJ2-1, with 11 bases identical to TRBD2. Trimming took 3 bases from V and 4 from J; bases not matched to a gene: 3. Germline values: CDR1 SGDLS, CDR2 YYNGEE. The CDR3 is 15 amino acids. Written as DNA, the CDR3 is TGTGCCAGCAGCGCGGGGACTAGCGGATACAATGAGCAGTTCTTC. It specifies CASSAGTSGYNEQFF.

The genes are TRBV5-1 and TRBJ2-3, with 10 bases lining up with TRBD2. Germline CDR1 SGHRS, CDR2 YFSETQ. The CDR3 is 17 residues long. V was pared by 0 bases and J by 4 bases, with 8 bases of the junction left unmatched. The CDR3 region has the DNA TGCGCCAGCAGCTTGGCGCTAGCGGGAGATGAAGCAGATACGCAGTATTTT. The encoded protein is CASSLALAGDEADTQYF.

This chain's CDR3 is CASSRVWGREGYTF. DNA for the CDR3: TGTGCCAGCAGTCGAGTATGGGGCCGTGAGGGCTACACCTTC. The V gene is TRBV6-5, the J gene TRBJ1-2; tentative D call: TRBD1 (5 bases). In germline, CDR1 is MNHEY, CDR2 SVGAGI. Trimming cost V 5 bases and J 8 bases, with 18 bases left between them. The CDR3 is 14 residues long.

J is TRBJ1-4 and V is TRBV4-1; D gene ambiguous. CDR1 is MGHRA, CDR2 YSYEKL, per germline. This CDR3 comprises 12 residues. V gave up 1 base and J gave up 8 bases, with 5 bases separating them. The CDR3 region is CASSQVPEKLFF. In DNA, the CDR3 is TGCGCCAGCAGCCAAGTCCCCGAAAAACTGTTTTTT.

The CDR3 DNA reads TGTGCCAGCAGTCAGGACCCCTACGAGCAGTACTTC. Protein sequence: CASSQDPYEQYF. The rearrangement joins TRBV6-5 to TRBJ2-7; D not certain. CDR1 and CDR2 (germline): MNHEY, SVGAGI. The V end was cut by 5 bases, the J end by 2 bases, with 7 bases between. CDR3 length: 12 amino acids.

The V call is TRBV7-3, the J call TRBJ2-2; D is uncertain. Trimming took 4 bases from V and 6 from J, leaving 6 bases between them. The CDR3 is 12 residues long. The germline V gene has CDR1 SGHTA and CDR2 FQGTGA. CDR3 bases: TGTGCCAGCAGCTCCCCTCCCGGGGAGCTGTTTTTT. It translates to CASSSPPGELFF.

The chain links TRBV11-2 to TRBJ1-4, with D hard to call. Trimming removed 5 bases from V and 5 bases from J, with 12 bases in between. There are 14 residues in the CDR3. Germline V gene sequence: CDR1 SGHAT, CDR2 FQNNGV. CDR3 nucleotide sequence: TGTGCCAGCAGCCCGGGTTCCGGGAATGAAAAACTGTTTTTT. Amino acids: CASSPGSGNEKLFF.

V and J are TRBV7-6 and TRBJ2-7; the D gene is possibly TRBD1 (5 bases). The CDR3 length is 13 residues. The ends were cut back, 5 bases at V and 2 bases at J, with 10 bases in the middle. From germline, CDR1 is SGHVS and CDR2 FNYEAQ. CDR3: CASSRDSTYEQYF. DNA for the CDR3: TGTGCCAGCAGCCGTGACAGCACCTACGAGCAGTACTTC.

This chain uses TRBV7-9 with TRBJ2-2; 9 nucleotides agree with TRBD2. This CDR3 has 16 amino acids. Trimming at V came to 5 bases and at J to 8 bases, leaving 12 bases not matched to a gene. Germline V lookup: CDR1 SEHNR, CDR2 FQNEAQ (reference sequence). CDR3 bases: TGTGCCAGCAGCCCGGAGGAGTGGACTAGCGCTGGGGAGCTGTTTTTT. Translating gives CASSPEEWTSAGELFF.

The chain combines TRBV7-2 with TRBJ2-1; 8 bases are a match to TRBD2. The germline V gene encodes CDR1 SGHTA and CDR2 FQGNSA. V was clipped by 6 bases and J by 10 bases; unmatched bases: 11. This CDR3 is 14 amino acids long. This chain's CDR3 is CASSSPGLDPEQFF. CDR3 sequence (DNA): TGTGCCAGCAGTTCTCCGGGACTAGATCCGGAGCAGTTCTTC.

The V and J genes are TRBV28 and TRBJ2-1, with D unresolved. Germline V gene sequence: CDR1 MDHEN, CDR2 SYDVKM. V was trimmed by 4 bases and J by 3 bases, leaving 10 bases between them. This CDR3 is built from 14 residues. CDR3 sequence (DNA): TGTGCCAGCAGTTGGGGAACAGTCTACAATGAGCAGTTCTTC. Protein product: CASSWGTVYNEQFF.

The chain uses TRBV6-5 and TRBJ1-5; perhaps TRBD1 as D (5 bases). Trimming took off 3 bases at V and 3 bases at J, with 9 bases between the two ends. The CDR3 length is 14 residues. The germline V gene encodes CDR1 MNHEY and CDR2 SVGAGI. CDR3 sequence reads: CASSYSGFNQPQHF. The CDR3 region has the DNA TGTGCCAGCAGTTATTCAGGGTTCAATCAGCCCCAGCATTTT.

The chain joins TRBV11-2 to TRBJ2-7; TRBD1 is a possible D gene (6 bases). V was clipped by 1 base and J by 6 bases, with 13 bases between them. Germline CDR1 is SGHAT and CDR2 is FQNNGV. The CDR3 is made up of 14 amino acids. The CDR3 sequence is CASSLGGRRAEQYF. CDR3 DNA: TGTGCCAGCAGCTTAGGGGGGCGCCGAGCCGAGCAGTACTTC.

The J gene is TRBJ2-7, the V gene TRBV7-2, with D possibly TRBD1 on 6 matching bases. Germline V gene lookup returns CDR1 SGHTA and CDR2 FQGNSA. The ends were cut back, 5 bases at V and 2 bases at J, with 16 bases in the middle. CDR3 length: 15 residues. The CDR3 here is CASSDTGTSPYEQYF. DNA for the CDR3: TGTGCCAGCAGCGACACCGGGACATCGCCCTACGAGCAGTACTTC.

This chain links TRBV7-9 with TRBJ1-2; possibly TRBD1 for D (5 bases). The V end was cut by 1 base, the J end by 3 bases, with 12 bases between. The CDR3 runs to 15 residues. Germline CDR1 and CDR2: SEHNR and FQNEAQ (reference sequence). The CDR3 protein is CASSLDAGPHYGYTF. DNA of the CDR3: TGTGCCAGCAGCTTAGATGCAGGGCCTCACTATGGCTACACCTTC.

The chain links TRBV18 to TRBJ2-2, with D possibly being TRBD1 (5 bases). Trimming left V 3 bases short and J 6 bases short, with 17 bases between. Per germline, CDR1 KGHSH and CDR2 LQKENI. This CDR3 is built from 16 residues. The chain's CDR3 is CASSPPGLQTAGELFF. The DNA of the CDR3 is TGTGCCAGCTCACCGCCAGGGTTACAAACTGCCGGGGAGCTGTTTTTT. Full variable domain (missing parts from reference TRBV18 and TRBJ2-2): NAGVMQNPRHLVRRRGQEARLRCSPMKGHSHVYWYRQLPEEGLKFMVYLQKENIIDESGMPKERFSAEFPKEGPSILRIQQVVRGDSAAYFCASSPPGLQTAGELFFGEGSRLTVL.

This sequence joins TRBV7-2 and TRBJ2-2, with a tentative D call TRBD1 (6 bases). Per the germline V gene, CDR1 is SGHTA and CDR2 is FQGNSA. V shed 7 bases and J shed 6 bases, with 6 bases lying between them. There are 11 residues in the CDR3. CDR3 sequence: CASKGAGELFF. The DNA of the CDR3 is TGTGCCAGCAAGGGGGCCGGGGAGCTGTTTTTT.

The DNA for the CDR3 is TGTGCCAGCAGTTTAAGCCTAGCAGGCGAGCAGTTCTTC. Translation gives CASSLSLAGEQFF. This chain connects TRBV28 to TRBJ2-1; tentative D call: TRBD2 (5 bases). The CDR3 has 13 residues. Deletions cut 2 bases from V and 10 bases from J, with 12 bases between. Per the germline V gene, CDR1 is MDHEN and CDR2 is SYDVKM.

The J gene is TRBJ2-7, the V gene TRBV28, with 10 bases aligning to TRBD2. The CDR3 totals 14 residues. V dropped 6 bases and J dropped 4; count of bases not matched to a gene: 6. Germline CDR1 is MDHEN and CDR2 is SYDVKM. CDR3 in DNA: TGTGCCAGCAGCCGCGGACTAGCGGCTTACGAGCAGTACTTC. Translating it yields CASSRGLAAYEQYF.

The chain has TRBV2 and TRBJ2-7, with TRBD2 matching over 10 bases. CDR1 SNHLY and CDR2 FYNNEI come from the germline V gene. Trimming cost V 4 bases and J 2 bases; bases outside gene matches: 2. This CDR3 has 14 residues. DNA of the CDR3: TGTGCCAGCAGTGGGACTAGCGGAACCTACGAGCAGTACTTC. Residues: CASSGTSGTYEQYF.

This chain uses TRBV7-9 with TRBJ2-3; TRBD2 is a possible D gene (6 bases). Trimming stripped 5 bases from V and 6 bases from J, with 18 bases between. The length of the CDR3 is 15 residues. CDR1 is SEHNR and CDR2 is FQNEAQ in the germline V gene (reference sequence). The CDR3 DNA sequence: TGTGCCAGCAGCACCCAAGGAGGGGACCGGGATACGCAGTATTTT. Residues: CASSTQGGDRDTQYF.